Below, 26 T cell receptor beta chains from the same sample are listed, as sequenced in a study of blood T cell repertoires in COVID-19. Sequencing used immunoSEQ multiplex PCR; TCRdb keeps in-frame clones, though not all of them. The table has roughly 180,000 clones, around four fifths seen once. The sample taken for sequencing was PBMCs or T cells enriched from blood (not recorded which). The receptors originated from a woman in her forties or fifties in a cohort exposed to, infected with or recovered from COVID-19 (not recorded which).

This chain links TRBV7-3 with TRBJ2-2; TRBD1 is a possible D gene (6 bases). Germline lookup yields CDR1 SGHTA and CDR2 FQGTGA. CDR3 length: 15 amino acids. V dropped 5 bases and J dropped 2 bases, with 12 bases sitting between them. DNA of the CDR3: TGTGCCAGCAGCCCCAGGGGACCTAACACCGGGGAGCTGTTTTTT. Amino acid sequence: CASSPRGPNTGELFF.

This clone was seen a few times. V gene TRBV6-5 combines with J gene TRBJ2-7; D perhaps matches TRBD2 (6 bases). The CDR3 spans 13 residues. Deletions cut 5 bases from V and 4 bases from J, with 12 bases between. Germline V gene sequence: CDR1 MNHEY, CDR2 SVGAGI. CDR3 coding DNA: TGTGCCAGCAGTCTCCGGGAGTCATACGAGCAGTACTTC. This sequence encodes CASSLRESYEQYF.

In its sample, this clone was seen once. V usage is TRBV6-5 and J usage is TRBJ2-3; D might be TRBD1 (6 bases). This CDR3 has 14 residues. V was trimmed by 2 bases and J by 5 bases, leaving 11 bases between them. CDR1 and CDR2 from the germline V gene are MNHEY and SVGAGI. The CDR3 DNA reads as TGTGCCAGCAGTTACCGTCAGGGGAAAGATACGCAGTATTTT. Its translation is CASSYRQGKDTQYF.

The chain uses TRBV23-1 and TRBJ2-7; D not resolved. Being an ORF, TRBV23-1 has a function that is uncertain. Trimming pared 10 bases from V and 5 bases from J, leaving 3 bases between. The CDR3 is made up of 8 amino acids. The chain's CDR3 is CATNEQYF. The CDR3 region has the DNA TGCGCCACCAACGAGCAGTACTTC.

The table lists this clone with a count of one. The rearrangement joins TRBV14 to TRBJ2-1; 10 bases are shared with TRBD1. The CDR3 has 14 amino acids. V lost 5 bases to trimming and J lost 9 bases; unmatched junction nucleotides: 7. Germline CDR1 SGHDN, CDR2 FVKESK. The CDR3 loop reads CASSDRDRGGEQFF. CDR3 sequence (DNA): TGTGCCAGCAGCGACCGGGACAGGGGTGGTGAGCAGTTCTTC.

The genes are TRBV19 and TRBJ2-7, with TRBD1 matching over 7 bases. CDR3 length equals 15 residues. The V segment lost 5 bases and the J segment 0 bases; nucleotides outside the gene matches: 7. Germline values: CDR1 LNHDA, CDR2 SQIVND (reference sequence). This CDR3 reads CASSYTGESSYEQYF. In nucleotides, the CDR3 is TGTGCCAGTAGTTATACAGGGGAAAGCTCCTACGAGCAGTACTTC.

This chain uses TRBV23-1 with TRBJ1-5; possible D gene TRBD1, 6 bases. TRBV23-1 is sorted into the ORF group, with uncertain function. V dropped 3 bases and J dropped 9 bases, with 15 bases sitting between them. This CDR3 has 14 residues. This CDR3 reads CASSHRTVGWPQHF. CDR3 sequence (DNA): TGCGCCAGCAGTCACCGGACAGTGGGGTGGCCCCAGCATTTT.

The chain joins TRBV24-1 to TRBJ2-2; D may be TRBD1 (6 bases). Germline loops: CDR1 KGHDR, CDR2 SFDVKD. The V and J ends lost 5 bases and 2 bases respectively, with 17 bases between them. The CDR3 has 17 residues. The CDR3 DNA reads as TGTGCCACCAGTGCCGAATTCCAGGGGCTTAACACCGGGGAGCTGTTTTTT. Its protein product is CATSAEFQGLNTGELFF.

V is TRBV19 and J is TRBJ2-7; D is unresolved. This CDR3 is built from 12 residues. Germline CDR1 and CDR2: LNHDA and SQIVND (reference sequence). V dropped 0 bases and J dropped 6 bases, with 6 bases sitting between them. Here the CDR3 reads CASSIDTGEQYF. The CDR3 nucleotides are TGTGCCAGTAGTATAGATACCGGCGAGCAGTACTTC.

The CDR3 reads CASRGTSGRSSYNEQFF. CDR3 DNA: TGTGCCAGCAGAGGGACTAGCGGGAGAAGCTCCTACAATGAGCAGTTCTTC. The rearrangement uses TRBV28 and TRBJ2-1; TRBD2 aligns across 14 bases. Germline V gives CDR1 MDHEN, CDR2 SYDVKM. The V segment lost 6 bases and the J segment 0 bases; nucleotides outside the gene matches: 4. The CDR3 runs 17 residues.

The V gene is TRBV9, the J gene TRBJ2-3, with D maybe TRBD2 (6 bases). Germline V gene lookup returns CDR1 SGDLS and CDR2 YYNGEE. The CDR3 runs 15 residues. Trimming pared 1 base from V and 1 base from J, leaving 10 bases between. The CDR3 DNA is TGTGCCAGCAGCGTATTGGGCGGGGGCACAGATACGCAGTATTTT. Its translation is CASSVLGGGTDTQYF.

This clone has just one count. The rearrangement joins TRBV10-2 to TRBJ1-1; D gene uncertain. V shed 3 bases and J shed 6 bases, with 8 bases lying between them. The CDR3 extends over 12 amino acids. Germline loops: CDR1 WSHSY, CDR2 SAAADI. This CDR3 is CASSEWASEAFF. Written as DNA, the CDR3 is TGCGCCAGCAGTGAATGGGCCTCTGAAGCTTTCTTT.

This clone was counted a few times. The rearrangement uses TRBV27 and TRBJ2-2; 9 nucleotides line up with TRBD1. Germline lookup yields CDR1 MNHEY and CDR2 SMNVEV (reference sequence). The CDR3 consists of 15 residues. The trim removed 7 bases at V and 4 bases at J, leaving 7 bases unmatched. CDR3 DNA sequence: TGTGCCAGCAACCCCACAGGGGGCCCCACCGGGGAGCTGTTTTTT. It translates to CASNPTGGPTGELFF.

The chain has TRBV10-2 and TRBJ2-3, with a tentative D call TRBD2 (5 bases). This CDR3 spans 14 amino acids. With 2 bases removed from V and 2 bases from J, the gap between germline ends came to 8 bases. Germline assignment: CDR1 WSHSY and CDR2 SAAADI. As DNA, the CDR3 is TGCGCCAGCAGTGAGCAACTAGACACAGATACGCAGTATTTT. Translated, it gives CASSEQLDTDTQYF.

CDR3 region: CASSSRAGNTEAFF. For the CDR3, the DNA is TGTGCCAGCAGCTCCCGGGCGGGAAACACTGAAGCTTTCTTT. The chain carries TRBV9 and TRBJ1-1; unclear D gene. Germline V gene data show CDR1 as SGDLS and CDR2 as YYNGEE. The length of the CDR3 is 14 residues. Trimming stripped 4 bases from V and 2 bases from J, with 12 bases between.

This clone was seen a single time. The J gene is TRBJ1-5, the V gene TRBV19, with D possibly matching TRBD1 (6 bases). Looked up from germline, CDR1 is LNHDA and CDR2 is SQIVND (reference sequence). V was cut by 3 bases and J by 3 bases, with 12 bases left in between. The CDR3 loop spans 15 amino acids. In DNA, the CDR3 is TGTGCCAGTAGTATGAGGACAGACACCAATCAGCCCCAGCATTTT. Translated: CASSMRTDTNQPQHF.

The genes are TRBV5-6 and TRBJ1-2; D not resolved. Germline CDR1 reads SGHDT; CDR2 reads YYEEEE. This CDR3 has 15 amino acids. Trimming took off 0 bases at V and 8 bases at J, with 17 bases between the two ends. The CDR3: CASSLVFVGAGGYTF. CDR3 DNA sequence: TGTGCCAGCAGCTTGGTTTTCGTGGGTGCAGGAGGCTACACCTTC.

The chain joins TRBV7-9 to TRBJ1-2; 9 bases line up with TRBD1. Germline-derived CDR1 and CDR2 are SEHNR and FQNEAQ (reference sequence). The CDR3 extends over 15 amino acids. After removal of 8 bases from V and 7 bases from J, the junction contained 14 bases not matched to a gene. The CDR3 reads CASPVGTGYSGGYTF. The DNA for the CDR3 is TGTGCCAGCCCAGTGGGGACAGGGTATTCGGGTGGCTACACCTTC.

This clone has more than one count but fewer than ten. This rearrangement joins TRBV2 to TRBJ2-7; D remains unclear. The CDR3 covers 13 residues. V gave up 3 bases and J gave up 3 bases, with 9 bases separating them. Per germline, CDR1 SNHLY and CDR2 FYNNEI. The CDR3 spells CASSEAGNYEQYF. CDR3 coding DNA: TGTGCCAGCAGTGAGGCAGGAAACTACGAGCAGTACTTC.

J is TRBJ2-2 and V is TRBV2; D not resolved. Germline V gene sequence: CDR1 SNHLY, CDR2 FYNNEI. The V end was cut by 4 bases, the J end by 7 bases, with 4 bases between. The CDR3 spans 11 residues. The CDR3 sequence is CASSVSGELFF. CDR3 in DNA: TGTGCCAGCAGTGTGAGCGGGGAGCTGTTTTTT.

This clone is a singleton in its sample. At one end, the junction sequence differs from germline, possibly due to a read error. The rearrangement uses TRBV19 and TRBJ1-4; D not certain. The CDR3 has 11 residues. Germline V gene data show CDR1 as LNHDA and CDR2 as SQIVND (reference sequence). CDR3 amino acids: CASGTIEKLFF. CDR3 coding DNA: TGTGCCAGTGGAACTATTGAAAAACTGTTTTTT.

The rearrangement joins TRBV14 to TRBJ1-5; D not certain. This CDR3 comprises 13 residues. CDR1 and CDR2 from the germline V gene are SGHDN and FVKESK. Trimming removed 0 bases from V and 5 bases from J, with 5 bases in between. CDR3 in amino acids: CASSQDSYQPQHF. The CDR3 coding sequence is TGTGCCAGCAGCCAAGATTCATATCAGCCCCAGCATTTT.

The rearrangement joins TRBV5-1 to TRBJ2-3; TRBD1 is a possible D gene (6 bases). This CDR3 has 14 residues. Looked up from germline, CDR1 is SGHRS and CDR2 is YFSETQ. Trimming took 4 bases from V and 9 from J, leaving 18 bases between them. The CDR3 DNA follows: TGCGCCAGCAGCATTTCGACAGCCAGGGGAACGCAGTATTTT. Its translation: CASSISTARGTQYF.

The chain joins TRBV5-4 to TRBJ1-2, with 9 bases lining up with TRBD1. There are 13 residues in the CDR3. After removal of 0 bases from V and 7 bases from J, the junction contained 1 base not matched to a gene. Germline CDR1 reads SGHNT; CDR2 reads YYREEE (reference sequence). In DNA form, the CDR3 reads TGTGCCAGCAGCTTGGGGACAGGGGTTGGCTACACCTTC. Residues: CASSLGTGVGYTF. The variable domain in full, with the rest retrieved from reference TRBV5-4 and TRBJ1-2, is ETGVTQSPTHLIKTRGQQVTLRCSSQSGHNTVSWYQQALGQGPQFIFQYYREEENGRGNFPPRFSGLQFPNYSSELNVNALELDDSALYLCASSLGTGVGYTFGSGTRLTVV.

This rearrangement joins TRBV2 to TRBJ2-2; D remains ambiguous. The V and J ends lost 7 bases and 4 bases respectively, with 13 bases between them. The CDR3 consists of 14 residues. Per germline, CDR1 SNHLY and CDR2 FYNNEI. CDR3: CASTPSRGTGELFF. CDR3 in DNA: TGTGCCAGCACCCCTAGTCGCGGCACCGGGGAGCTGTTTTTT.

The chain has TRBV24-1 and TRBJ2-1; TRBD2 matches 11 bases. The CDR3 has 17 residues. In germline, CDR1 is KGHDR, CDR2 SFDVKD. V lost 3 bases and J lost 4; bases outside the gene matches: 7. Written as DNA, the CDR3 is TGTGCCACCAGTGATCGAGGCGTAGCGGGAGGGTACAATGAGCAGTTCTTC. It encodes CATSDRGVAGGYNEQFF.